This TCR beta chain was identified during a study of blood T cell repertoires in COVID-19. Authors' data handling: For nucleated cells, counts were estimated from reference gene primer amplification. TCRdb keeps only in-frame clones here, not all; method: immunoSEQ multiplex PCR. That table is the source of V, J and clone size, and D and trimming were worked out from the DNA. The sample carries 150,000 to 190,000 clones, around 80% recorded once. There are 12 residues in the CDR3. V shed 0 bases and J shed 14 bases, with 14 bases lying between them. Per the germline V gene, CDR1 is SGHRS and CDR2 is YFSETQ.

The clonotype comes from a man aged 60 to 69 with acute or convalescent COVID-19. The sample was peripheral blood. This chain joins TRBV5-1 and TRBJ2-5; TRBD2 might be the D (6 bases). Written as DNA, the CDR3 is TGCGCCAGCAGCTTGGGGGACTCCCCGCCTTACTTC. The encoded protein is CASSLGDSPPYF.